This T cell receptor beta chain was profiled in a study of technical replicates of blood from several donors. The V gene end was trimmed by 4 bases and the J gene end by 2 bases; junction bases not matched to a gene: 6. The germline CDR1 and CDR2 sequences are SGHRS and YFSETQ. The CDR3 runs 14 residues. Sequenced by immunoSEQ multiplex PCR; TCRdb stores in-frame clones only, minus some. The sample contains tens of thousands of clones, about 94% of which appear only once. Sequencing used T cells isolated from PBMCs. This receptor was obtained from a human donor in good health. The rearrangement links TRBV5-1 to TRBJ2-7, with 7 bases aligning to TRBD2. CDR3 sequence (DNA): TGCGCCAGCAGCCGGGAGGCAGGGCCCTACGAGCAGTACTTC. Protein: CASSREAGPYEQYF.